Each of the 21 T cell receptor beta chains below was sequenced from the same sample in a study of beta chain features in type 1 diabetes. Broader study findings: The study found moderately but significantly shorter TCRB CDR3s in all four CD4+ subsets of Type 1 diabetes patients.

The sequenced template was cDNA made from the entire isolated RNA. Libraries were prepared by immunoSEQ multiplex PCR; TCRdb keeps only in-frame clonotypes and omits some of them. The profile shows roughly 160,000 clones, around 8% of them singletons. These receptors have no identified antigens. Material for sequencing was central memory CD4+ T cells from blood. All receptors derive from a woman in her 40s with type 1 diabetes.

This clone was counted a few times. This chain connects TRBV13 to TRBJ2-7, with D possibly TRBD2 on 6 matching bases. From germline, CDR1 is PRHDT and CDR2 FYEKMQ (reference sequence). The V end was cut by 0 bases, the J end by 3 bases, with 9 bases between. The length of the CDR3 is 14 residues. The CDR3 sequence is CASSLGGGGYEQYF. The CDR3 coding sequence is TGTGCCAGCAGCTTAGGGGGGGGAGGCTACGAGCAGTACTTC.

The rearrangement links TRBV7-3 to TRBJ2-3, with TRBD1 matching over 9 bases. CDR3 size: 14 residues. The J segment lost 11 bases and the V segment lost 8 bases, leaving 14 bases of the junction unmatched. Germline V gene sequence: CDR1 SGHTA, CDR2 FQGTGA. Here the CDR3 reads CASGAGDRGAGQYF. The CDR3, as DNA: TGTGCCAGCGGAGCGGGCGACAGGGGGGCGGGGCAGTATTTT.

The V call is TRBV7-9, the J call TRBJ1-1, with D unclear. Germline V gene sequence: CDR1 SEHNR, CDR2 FQNEAQ (reference sequence). The germline V and J ends were trimmed by 1 base and 4 bases, with 10 bases remaining between them. The CDR3 sequence is 14 residues long. The CDR3 spells CASSLVRETTEAFF. In nucleotides, the CDR3 is TGTGCCAGCAGCTTAGTTCGGGAGACCACTGAAGCTTTCTTT.

The chain carries TRBV7-2 and TRBJ2-5; no definite D call. CDR3 size: 13 residues. V shed 5 bases and J shed 4 bases, with 11 bases lying between them. Germline V gives CDR1 SGHTA, CDR2 FQGNSA. CDR3 bases: TGTGCCAGCAGCATTAGTTCCCCAGAGACCCAGTACTTC. Amino acids: CASSISSPETQYF.

The chain couples TRBV11-2 to TRBJ2-7, with 7 bases matching TRBD1. The CDR3 length is 14 residues. The V gene's germline CDR1 is SGHAT and CDR2 FQNNGV. J was trimmed by 3 bases and V by 5 bases; bases with no gene match: 7. CDR3 nucleotides: TGTGCCAGCAGCCCATCGACAGGGCTCTACGAGCAGTACTTC. Amino acids: CASSPSTGLYEQYF.

The chain links TRBV28 to TRBJ2-3, with 12 bases matching TRBD2. The V segment lost 2 bases and the J segment 4 bases; nucleotides outside the gene matches: 7. Germline V gives CDR1 MDHEN, CDR2 SYDVKM. This CDR3 is built from 17 residues. CDR3: CASSLLPSGGGSDTQYF. CDR3 DNA sequence: TGTGCCAGCAGTTTACTGCCTAGCGGGGGGGGGTCAGATACGCAGTATTTT.

The chain has TRBV4-1 and TRBJ1-1; 8 bases align to TRBD1. The CDR3 runs to 16 residues. The germline V gene has CDR1 MGHRA and CDR2 YSYEKL. V gave up 5 bases and J gave up 2 bases; unmatched junction bases: 10. The CDR3 sequence: CASSRTGRGGNTEAFF. The CDR3 nucleotides are TGCGCCAGCAGCAGGACAGGGCGAGGGGGAAACACTGAAGCTTTCTTT.

J is TRBJ2-1 and V is TRBV7-3, with 12 bases identical to TRBD2. V gave up 3 bases and J gave up 15 bases; unmatched junction bases: 9. Germline CDR1 reads SGHTA; CDR2 reads FQGTGA. This CDR3 spans 14 amino acids. The chain's CDR3 is CASSLERTSGARFF. CDR3 DNA: TGTGCCAGCAGCTTGGAGAGGACTAGCGGGGCCCGGTTCTTC.

In this sample, this clone turned up a few times. The chain has TRBV4-3 and TRBJ2-7; D gene uncertain. The CDR3 runs to 14 residues. The germline gives CDR1 LGHNA, CDR2 YSLEER. Trimming shortened V by 0 bases and J by 0 bases, and 6 bases separated the two germline ends. CDR3 in amino acids: CASSQDTASYEQYF. In nucleotides, the CDR3 is TGCGCCAGCAGCCAAGATACAGCCTCCTACGAGCAGTACTTC.

This clone was recorded a few times. The rearrangement uses TRBV18 and TRBJ2-1, with D tentatively TRBD1 (6 bases). Trimming took off 6 bases at V and 1 base at J, with 19 bases between the two ends. CDR3 length equals 17 residues. Germline loops: CDR1 KGHSH, CDR2 LQKENI. CDR3 residues: CASSPSSNRESYNEQFF. In DNA form, the CDR3 reads TGTGCCAGCTCCCCCTCATCTAACAGGGAATCCTACAATGAGCAGTTCTTC.

This clone came up a few times. The chain recombines TRBV7-2 with TRBJ1-4; D is uncertain. This CDR3 region has 14 residues. V lost 4 bases and J 6 bases, leaving 12 bases between the germline ends. Germline V gene data show CDR1 as SGHTA and CDR2 as FQGNSA. The DNA of the CDR3 is TGTGCCAGCAGCTCGATGACGGGTTATGAAAAACTGTTTTTT. Its protein is CASSSMTGYEKLFF.

This chain links TRBV5-6 with TRBJ2-7; perhaps TRBD2 as D (7 bases). Germline V gene sequence: CDR1 SGHDT, CDR2 YYEEEE. This CDR3 contains 15 residues. V was pared by 4 bases and J by 0 bases, with 14 bases between. CDR3: CASSPRGASSYEQYF. CDR3 nucleotides: TGTGCCAGCAGCCCCCGGGGGGCAAGCTCCTACGAGCAGTACTTC.

This clone was seen at least ten times. The chain joins TRBV19 to TRBJ2-5; a possible D gene is TRBD2 (6 bases). The V end lost 6 bases, the J end lost 2 bases, and 13 bases lay between the germline ends. Germline loops: CDR1 LNHDA, CDR2 SQIVND (reference sequence). CDR3 length equals 14 residues. This CDR3 is CASSYRGTQETQYF. The CDR3 bases are TGTGCCAGTAGCTACCGGGGGACTCAAGAGACCCAGTACTTC.

This clone turned up a few times. The sample contains more than one DNA sequence encoding this CDR3. This sequence joins TRBV28 and TRBJ2-7, with TRBD1 matching over 7 bases. CDR3 size: 15 residues. The V segment lost 3 bases and the J segment 1 base; nucleotides outside the gene matches: 6. The germline V gene encodes CDR1 MDHEN and CDR2 SYDVKM. The CDR3 here is CASSFDSGGSYEQYF. The CDR3 nucleotides are TGTGCCAGCAGTTTCGATTCAGGGGGTTCCTACGAGCAGTACTTC. Full variable domain (outside the CDR3, taken from reference TRBV28 and TRBJ2-7): DVKVTQSSRYLVKRTGEKVFLECVQDMDHENMFWYRQDPGLGLRLIYFSYDVKMKEKGDIPEGYSVSREKKERFSLILESASTNQTSMYLCASSFDSGGSYEQYFGPGTRLTVT.

This clone was recorded a few times. The chain has TRBV5-1 and TRBJ2-1, with 11 positions matching TRBD1. With 4 bases clipped from V and 9 bases from J, the junction kept 9 bases outside the gene matches. Germline V gene data show CDR1 as SGHRS and CDR2 as YFSETQ. This CDR3 is 15 amino acids long. CDR3 bases: TGCGCCAGCAGCCGAAATGGACAGGGGGCGGCTGAGCAGTTCTTC. Protein sequence: CASSRNGQGAAEQFF.

The CDR3, as DNA: TGTGCCAGCGGCAAGACAGGTGAAGCCCCTGAAGCTTTCTTT. It yields the protein CASGKTGEAPEAFF. This chain uses TRBV7-2 with TRBJ1-1; D possibly corresponds to TRBD1 (6 bases). This CDR3 region has 14 residues. CDR1 is SGHTA, CDR2 FQGNSA, per germline. Trimming removed 8 bases at V and 6 bases at J, with 19 bases between. The full variable domain, with the rest looked up from reference TRBV7-2 and TRBJ1-1, is GAGVSQSPSNKVTEKGKDVELRCDPISGHTALYWYRQSLGQGLEFLIYFQGNSAPDKSGLPSDRFSAERTGGSVSTLTIQRTQQEDSAVYLCASGKTGEAPEAFFGQGTRLTVV.

V is TRBV28 and J is TRBJ2-5; tentative D call: TRBD1 (5 bases). The V end lost 6 bases, the J end lost 5 bases, and 10 bases lay between the germline ends. CDR1 is MDHEN and CDR2 is SYDVKM in the germline V gene. The CDR3 has 12 residues. CDR3 coding DNA: TGTGCCAGCAGCAGGGTGATGGAGACCCAGTACTTC. This codes for CASSRVMETQYF.

In its sample, this clone was seen a few times. CDR3 DNA sequence: TGTGCCAGCAGCCAAAACTCCGGGACTAGCGGGTCCTCCTACAATGAGCAGTTCTTC. Amino acid sequence: CASSQNSGTSGSSYNEQFF. The chain is built from TRBV4-2 and TRBJ2-1, with 12 bases that match TRBD2. The trim removed 2 bases at V and 0 bases at J, leaving 8 bases unmatched. Germline V gives CDR1 LGHNA, CDR2 YNFKEQ. The CDR3 loop spans 19 amino acids.

This clone appeared a few times. The J gene is TRBJ2-7, the V gene TRBV7-2, with D tentatively TRBD2 (7 bases). Germline CDR1 SGHTA, CDR2 FQGNSA. The CDR3 has 15 residues. Trimming cost V 5 bases and J 4 bases, with 18 bases left between them. The CDR3 nucleotides are TGTGCCAGCAGCCGAGGGGGGGTCGGGAGGTACGAGCAGTACTTC. This gives the protein CASSRGGVGRYEQYF.

This clone was seen ten or more times. CDR3 residues: CASEDRKETQYF. The CDR3 DNA is TGTGCCAGTGAGGACAGGAAAGAGACCCAGTACTTC. This rearrangement joins TRBV19 to TRBJ2-5; 7 bases map to TRBD1. Germline lookup yields CDR1 LNHDA and CDR2 SQIVND (reference sequence). The junction had 3 bases not matched to a gene; V was cut back by 8 bases and J by 3 bases. CDR3 length: 12 residues.

This clone was observed a few times. The V and J genes are TRBV12-2 and TRBJ1-2; TRBD1, the D gene given by the table, was not confirmed from the DNA. TRBV12-2 is reported as a pseudogene. The CDR3 has 14 residues. CDR3 DNA sequence: TGTGCAAGTCGCCCGCGTTCACAGTTGTATGGCTACACCTTC. Its protein is CASRPRSQLYGYTF.